A selection of T cell receptor beta chains follows, all from one sample in a study of blood T cell repertoires in COVID-19. Assay used: immunoSEQ multiplex PCR; TCRdb lists only in-frame clones, some missing. The table shows approximately 170,000 clones, with roughly nine tenths occurring only once. The source material was peripheral blood. The receptors were gathered from a woman aged 65 to 85 with acute or convalescent COVID-19. Each CDR3 is given without its conserved first and last residue. The D gene is left open where the match is weak.

V gene	J gene	D gene	CDR3 protein
TRBV2	TRBJ2-7	NA	ATRRERGEQY
TRBV5-1	TRBJ2-7	NA	ASSLVQGRHEQY
TRBV7-9	TRBJ2-2	NA	ASTPQGRNTGELF
TRBV5-1	TRBJ1-1	NA	ASSLVFGGKGNTEAF
TRBV19	TRBJ2-4	TRBD2	ASRRAGAEAKNIQY
TRBV27	TRBJ2-3	NA	ASSFFRTVRTDTQY
TRBV30	TRBJ1-4	NA	AYGRQNEKLF
TRBV4-1	TRBJ1-5	TRBD1	ASSQGLTRDRWDQPQH
TRBV15	TRBJ2-1	TRBD2	ATSRDHPGTSGGPSSYNEQF
TRBV3-1/TRBV3-2	TRBJ1-2	NA	ASATRGGYGYT
TRBV9	TRBJ1-2	TRBD1	ASSADREFGYT
TRBV6-5	TRBJ1-1	TRBD1	ASRAGTGGYTEAF
TRBV2	TRBJ1-5	NA	ASSTDSNQPQH
TRBV2	TRBJ1-2	TRBD1	ASTRDRESYGYT
TRBV13	TRBJ1-5	NA	ASSLGVDSPQH
TRBV19	TRBJ2-3	NA	ASSRRGQRGDTQY
TRBV28	TRBJ1-5	NA	ASSFSSNQPQH
TRBV5-1	TRBJ2-2	TRBD2	ASVAGDTGELF
TRBV18	TRBJ2-2	TRBD2	ASSPLQRGTTGELF
TRBV10-3	TRBJ2-1	TRBD2	AIRDPGLAGNEQF
TRBV29-1	TRBJ1-1	NA	SVAQTGNTEAF
TRBV6-5	TRBJ2-6	NA	ASSSITGANVLT
TRBV28	TRBJ2-1	NA	ASSWGRGPYNEQF
TRBV29-1	TRBJ1-3	NA	SVRQSSGNTIY
TRBV4-3	TRBJ1-6	NA	ASSQDRTPNSPLH